This T cell receptor (beta chain) emerged from a study of blood T cell repertoires in COVID-19. Study details: Samples came from the United States, Italy and Spain, spanning acute and convalescent COVID-19.

CDR1 is LNHDA and CDR2 is SQIVND in the germline V gene (reference sequence). The CDR3 runs to 14 residues. V was trimmed by 3 bases and J by 5 bases, leaving 11 bases between them. The data were produced by immunoSEQ multiplex PCR, yet TCRdb's version contains in-frame clones alone and is incomplete. Found here are fewer than 300,000 clones, approximately 88% of them singletons; the top ten hold 9.4%. The specimen was peripheral blood. This TCR was sampled from a man younger than 30 with active or convalescent COVID-19. This chain links TRBV19 with TRBJ1-5; tentative D call: TRBD1 (5 bases). CDR3: CASSIGQGHQPQHF. The CDR3, as DNA: TGTGCCAGTAGTATCGGGCAGGGCCATCAGCCCCAGCATTTT.